This TCR beta chain is drawn from a study of T cells expressing NK-cell markers. To note about this clonotype: The antigen is unknown.

This CDR3 is 15 amino acids long. General observations from the study: The study left the HCMV specificity of expanded NKG2C+ T cell clones unresolved.

One entry per CDR3 protein, without DNA, is what TCRdb gives after re-calling the 5' RACE reads. In total, the table holds under 500,000 distinct CDR3 sequences. The sequenced sample consisted of blood T cells: a sorted CD56 or NKG2C T cell subset, CD4+ or CD8+ T cells, or bulk PBMC T cells (not recorded which). The sequence was obtained from a woman aged 18 to 75 in good health. The chain is built from TRBV12-3 or TRBV12-4 and TRBJ2-1; TCRdb indicates TRBD2, and absent DNA this call remains unverified. The CDR3 here is CASRGLAGSYNEQFF.